This T cell receptor (beta chain) came from a study of T cell responses to AZD1222 COVID-19 vaccine. Study-level points and caveats: Spike-specific TCR repertoires showed rising breadth and depth after two AZD1222 doses. In all cases, repertoires were sampled only after the peak T cell response.

Libraries were prepared by immunoSEQ multiplex PCR; TCRdb keeps only in-frame clonotypes and omits some of them. The table records roughly 140,000 clones, approximately 88% of them present only once. CDR1 and CDR2 (germline): LNHDA, SQIVND (reference sequence). There are 14 residues in the CDR3. Losses at the gene ends were 5 bases for V and 2 bases for J; bases not matched to a gene: 6. In the case of this clone: No antigen is known for it.

This receptor was obtained from an adult in good health. The rearrangement links TRBV19 to TRBJ2-7; 7 bases are shared with TRBD1. The sample was peripheral blood, taken on day 0 of MenACWY control vaccination. The CDR3 here is CASSLQGQAYEQYF. The DNA for the CDR3 is TGTGCCAGTAGTCTACAAGGACAGGCCTACGAGCAGTACTTC.